This TCR beta chain is drawn from a study of T cell responses to AZD1222 COVID-19 vaccine. Overall study findings and caveats: Spike was spanned by vaccine-associated CD4 TCRs, which were dominant at 160-218 and 743-854. Repertoires were sampled only after the peak T cell response. Receipt of two AZD1222 doses was followed by a rise in Spike-specific TCR breadth and depth. Donors were mostly white British, more females; clonal diversity possibly underestimated.

Trimming took 5 bases from V and 6 from J; bases not matched to a gene: 10. CDR1 is SGHNT, CDR2 YENEEA, per germline. The CDR3 totals 16 residues. As concerns this clone: Antigen specificity is unknown.

The assay was immunoSEQ multiplex PCR, and TCRdb's table has in-frame clones only and misses some. The sample has about 100,000 clones; roughly 92% are singletons. The V and J genes are TRBV11-3 and TRBJ2-2; TRBD1 matches at 9 bases. The clonotype was recovered from an adult in good health. The material sequenced was peripheral blood, taken on day 0 of AZD1222 vaccination. This CDR3 reads CASSPGQGPLAGELFF. The CDR3 region has the DNA TGTGCCAGCAGCCCCGGACAGGGGCCCCTTGCCGGGGAGCTGTTTTTT.